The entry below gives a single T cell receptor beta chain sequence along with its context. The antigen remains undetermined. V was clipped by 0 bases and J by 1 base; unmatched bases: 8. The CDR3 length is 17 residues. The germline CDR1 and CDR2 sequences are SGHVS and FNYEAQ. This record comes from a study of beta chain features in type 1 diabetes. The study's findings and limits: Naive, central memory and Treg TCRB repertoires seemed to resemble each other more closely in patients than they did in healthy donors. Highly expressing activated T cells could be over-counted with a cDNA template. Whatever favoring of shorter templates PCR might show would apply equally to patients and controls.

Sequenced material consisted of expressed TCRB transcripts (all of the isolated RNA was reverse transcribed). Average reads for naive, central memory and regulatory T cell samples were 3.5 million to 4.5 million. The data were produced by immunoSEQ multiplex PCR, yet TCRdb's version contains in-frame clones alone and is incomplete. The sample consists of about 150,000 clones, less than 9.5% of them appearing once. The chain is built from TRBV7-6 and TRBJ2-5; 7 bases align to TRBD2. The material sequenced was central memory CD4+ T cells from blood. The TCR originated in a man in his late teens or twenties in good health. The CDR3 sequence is CASSLAPGGGIQETQYF. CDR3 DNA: TGTGCCAGCAGCTTAGCGCCTGGGGGGGGAATCCAAGAGACCCAGTACTTC. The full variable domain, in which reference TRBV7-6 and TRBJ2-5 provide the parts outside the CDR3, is GAGVSQSPRYKVTKRGQDVALRCDPISGHVSLYWYRQALGQGPEFLTYFNYEAQQDKSGLPNDRFSAERPEGSISTLTIQRTEQRDSAMYRCASSLAPGGGIQETQYFGPGTRLLVL.